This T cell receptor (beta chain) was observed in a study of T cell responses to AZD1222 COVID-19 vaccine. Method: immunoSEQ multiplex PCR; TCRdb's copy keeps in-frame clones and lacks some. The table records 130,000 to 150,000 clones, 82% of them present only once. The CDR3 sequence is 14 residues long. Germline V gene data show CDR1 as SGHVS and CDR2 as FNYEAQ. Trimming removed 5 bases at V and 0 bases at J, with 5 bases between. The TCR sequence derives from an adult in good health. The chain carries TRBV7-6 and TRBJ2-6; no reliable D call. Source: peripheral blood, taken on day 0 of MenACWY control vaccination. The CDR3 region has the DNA TGTGCCAGCAGCCCTAGCTCTGGGGCCAACGTCCTGACTTTC. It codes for CASSPSSGANVLTF.